The source of this T cell receptor beta chain is a study of T-cell reconstitution after alpha-beta-depleted transplantation in children. Study-wide results and limits: When one year had passed after transplant, most T-cell counts and diversity came from newly produced T cells. Several hundred expanded graft clones reportedly gave rise to the alpha-beta T cells present about two months after transplant.

A word on this clonotype: No antigen is known for it.

Unique molecular identifiers tagged the TCRbeta library. In TCRdb, the PCR reads were re-called with MiXCR into one record per CDR3 protein. This sample has about 830,000 distinct CDR3 sequences; around 17% occur once, and the top ten carry 5%. Trimming removed 9 bases from V and 0 bases from J, with 11 bases in between. The CDR3 contains 14 residues. CDR1 is LNHNV and CDR2 is YYDKDF in the germline V gene (reference sequence). This material consisted of PBMCs, mostly from graft donor cells, taken 360 days after TCRalphabeta/CD19-depleted stem cell transplant. The J gene is TRBJ2-2, the V gene TRBV15; D is ambiguous. The TCR originated in a male patient younger than 18 who had a stem cell transplant for acute lymphoblastic leukemia, so the T cells may come from the graft donor. CDR3 sequence (DNA): TGTGCCACACGGACCGTTTCGAACACCGGGGAGCTGTTTTTT. Translating it yields CATRTVSNTGELFF.